The 25 T cell receptor beta chains presented below share a single source sample, sequenced in a study of early T cells in non-severe SARS-CoV-2 infection (dated by TCRdb to about 2021). Receptor libraries were prepared by 5' RACE. These reads were obtained on a NextSeq 500. TCRdb applied fastp at Q25 and MiXCR to the public reads, then kept only in-frame beta chains. Every CDR3 protein is listed once, alongside the most common genes and DNA of its rows. The table for this sample lists about 71,000 distinct CDR3 sequences; approximately 14% of them were counted only once. The ten biggest clones cover roughly 3.7% of the sample. The source was whole blood, collected at baseline. The receptors shown here come from an adult who was a healthcare worker with PCR-confirmed SARS-CoV-2 infection or an uninfected control (not recorded which).

This clonotype was seen at least ten times. The chain is built from TRBV27 and TRBJ2-2; TRBD2 agrees at 14 bases. Trimming cost V 6 bases and J 7 bases; bases outside gene matches: 7. The V gene's germline CDR1 is MNHEY and CDR2 SMNVEV (reference sequence). This CDR3 is 16 amino acids long. This CDR3 is CASRRGLAGVGGELFF. In nucleotides, the CDR3 is TGTGCCAGCAGACGGGGACTAGCGGGAGTCGGCGGGGAGCTGTTTTTT.

This clonotype was recorded a few times. V is TRBV7-9 and J is TRBJ2-3; tentative D call: TRBD1 (6 bases). V dropped 8 bases and J dropped 3 bases, with 12 bases sitting between them. CDR1 SEHNR and CDR2 FQNEAQ come from the germline V gene (reference sequence). CDR3 length: 13 residues. The CDR3 coding sequence is TGTGCCAGCCAGGGGACGGATACAGATACGCAGTATTTT. It specifies CASQGTDTDTQYF. Full variable domain (missing parts from reference TRBV7-9 and TRBJ2-3): DTGVSQNPRHKITKRGQNVTFRCDPISEHNRLYWYRQTLGQGPEFLTYFQNEAQLEKSRLLSDRFSAERPKGSFSTLEIQRTEQGDSAMYLCASQGTDTDTQYFGPGTRLTVL.

The chain combines TRBV24-1 with TRBJ1-5; D remains unclear. Trimming cost V 9 bases and J 6 bases, with 11 bases left between them. Germline V gene lookup returns CDR1 KGHDR and CDR2 SFDVKD. CDR3 length: 12 amino acids. The CDR3 DNA sequence: TGTGCCACCCACTTACGAGTTCAGCCCCAGCATTTT. Protein product: CATHLRVQPQHF.

The chain combines TRBV7-9 with TRBJ2-4; TRBD2 matches at 14 bases. Per germline, CDR1 SEHNR and CDR2 FQNEAQ (reference sequence). CDR3 length equals 21 residues. After removal of 1 base from V and 0 bases from J, the junction contained 11 bases not matched to a gene. The CDR3 reads CASSLGRTSGRTRVAKNIQYF. CDR3 in DNA: TGTGCCAGCAGCTTAGGCCGGACTAGCGGGAGGACCAGGGTAGCCAAAAACATTCAGTACTTC.

V and J are TRBV20-1 and TRBJ2-7, with 12 bases lining up with TRBD2. This CDR3 has 16 residues. CDR1 is DFQATT, CDR2 SNEGSKA, per germline (reference sequence). V was pared by 3 bases and J by 2 bases, with 8 bases of the junction left unmatched. The DNA for the CDR3 is TGCAGTGCTAGGACTAGCGGGAGTGTAGGCCCCTACGAGCAGTACTTC. It is translated as CSARTSGSVGPYEQYF.

By frequency in the sample, this clonotype is medium-sized. The gene calls are TRBV7-8 and TRBJ2-2, with 8 bases lining up with TRBD1. The trim removed 4 bases at V and 6 bases at J, leaving 7 bases unmatched. The CDR3 spans 15 residues. Germline assignment: CDR1 SGHVS and CDR2 FQNEAQ. CDR3 loop: CASSSTGVVSGELFF. Written as DNA, the CDR3 is TGTGCCAGCAGCTCGACAGGGGTGGTTTCCGGGGAGCTGTTTTTT.

This clonotype was observed a handful of times. The chain joins TRBV27 to TRBJ2-7; the match to TRBD1 covers 7 bases. The CDR3 has 13 residues. Germline V gene lookup returns CDR1 MNHEY and CDR2 SMNVEV (reference sequence). Unmatched junction bases numbered 5, after V lost 6 bases and J lost 3 bases. CDR3 DNA: TGTGCCAGCAGCCCGGGACAGTTCTACGAGCAGTACTTC. Its protein product is CASSPGQFYEQYF.

The rearrangement uses TRBV9 and TRBJ1-6, with D hard to call. The CDR3 is 17 residues long. Trimming left V 3 bases short and J 7 bases short, with 20 bases between. Germline CDR1 reads SGDLS; CDR2 reads YYNGEE. CDR3 bases: TGTGCCAGCAGCGGTGGCCCCCTCAGGAGTGAAAATTCACCCCTCCACTTT. The encoded protein is CASSGGPLRSENSPLHF.

The chain uses TRBV7-9 and TRBJ2-7, with 15 bases aligning to TRBD2. V shed 5 bases and J 1 base; nucleotides not matched to a gene: 6. The CDR3 runs to 17 residues. CDR1 and CDR2 from the germline V gene are SEHNR and FQNEAQ (reference sequence). CDR3 loop: CASSAGLAGGLSYEQYF. DNA for the CDR3: TGTGCCAGCAGCGCGGGACTAGCGGGAGGTCTTTCCTACGAGCAGTACTTC.

This clonotype was found a few times. V and J are TRBV6-6 and TRBJ2-2, with 11 bases identical to TRBD2. Germline V gene lookup returns CDR1 MNHNY and CDR2 SVGAGI (reference sequence). There are 16 residues in the CDR3. V trimming: 2 bases; J trimming: 7 bases; junction bases outside the gene matches: 6. The CDR3 DNA is TGTGCCAGCAGTTACCCACTAGCGGGAGAGATCGGGGAGCTGTTTTTT. Amino acids: CASSYPLAGEIGELFF.

There are many counts of this clonotype. V gene TRBV24-1 combines with J gene TRBJ2-3; possible D gene TRBD2, 6 bases. CDR1 is KGHDR and CDR2 is SFDVKD in the germline V gene. This CDR3 region has 16 residues. V shed 5 bases and J shed 4 bases, with 18 bases lying between them. The CDR3 sequence: CATSARGLRASDTQYF. Here the CDR3 DNA reads TGTGCCACCAGTGCCCGGGGACTCCGGGCATCAGATACGCAGTATTTT.

This clonotype was recorded at least ten times. The V call is TRBV20-1, the J call TRBJ2-5; either TRBD1 or TRBD2 may supply D (5 bases each). V lost 7 bases and J 6 bases, leaving 21 bases between the germline ends. CDR1 is DFQATT and CDR2 is SNEGSKA in the germline V gene (reference sequence). The CDR3 totals 14 residues. The CDR3 loop is CSGSGAGTIKTQYF. The CDR3, as DNA: TGCAGTGGATCCGGTGCCGGGACCATAAAGACCCAGTACTTC.

The genes are TRBV5-1 and TRBJ2-1; D is uncertain. Germline V lookup: CDR1 SGHRS, CDR2 YFSETQ. The CDR3 length is 12 residues. Trimming left V 1 base short and J 5 bases short, with 4 bases between. Here the CDR3 DNA reads TGCGCCAGCAGCTTGCCCGACAATGAGCAGTTCTTC. It translates to CASSLPDNEQFF.

This chain joins TRBV11-3 and TRBJ2-1; D may correspond to TRBD1 or TRBD2 (5 bases each). Trimming removed 5 bases from V and 5 bases from J, with 19 bases in between. There are 16 residues in the CDR3. Germline V gives CDR1 SGHNT, CDR2 YENEEA. CDR3: CASSAGTSYGDNEQFF. CDR3 DNA sequence: TGTGCCAGCAGCGCAGGGACGTCATATGGCGACAATGAGCAGTTCTTC. Full variable domain (remainder filled in from reference TRBV11-3 and TRBJ2-1): EAGVVQSPRYKIIEKKQPVAFWCNPISGHNTLYWYLQNLGQGPELLIRYENEEAVDDSQLPKDRFSAERLKGVDSTLKIQPAELGDSAVYLCASSAGTSYGDNEQFFGPGTRLTVL.

The sample holds many counts of this clonotype. The chain couples TRBV5-1 to TRBJ2-5, with no clear D. Per the germline V gene, CDR1 is SGHRS and CDR2 is YFSETQ. Trimming cost V 3 bases and J 2 bases, with 11 bases left between them. This CDR3 region has 14 residues. The CDR3 reads CASSSPPQQETQYF. CDR3 coding DNA: TGCGCCAGCAGCTCCCCCCCACAGCAAGAGACCCAGTACTTC.

As to this clonotype: Possible read error: a much larger clone is one base away. This chain joins TRBV6-7 and TRBJ1-2; 11 nucleotides align to TRBD1. TRBV6-7 is an ORF for which the function is uncertain. Unmatched junction bases numbered 7, after V lost 5 bases and J lost 8 bases. The CDR3 contains 14 residues. The CDR3 region is CASSHWDRGYGYTF. DNA of the CDR3: TGTGCCAGCAGTCACTGGGACAGGGGGTACGGCTACACCTTC.

This clonotype occurred many times. The chain couples TRBV14 to TRBJ2-1; 8 positions agree with TRBD1. Trimming removed 6 bases from V and 5 bases from J; junction bases left unmatched: 9. Germline loops: CDR1 SGHDN, CDR2 FVKESK. This CDR3 spans 15 amino acids. CDR3 in amino acids: CASRPRTGLNNEQFF. DNA for the CDR3: TGTGCCAGCAGACCCAGGACAGGGTTGAACAATGAGCAGTTCTTC.

The genes are TRBV5-1 and TRBJ2-1; 9 nucleotides match TRBD2. The V gene's germline CDR1 is SGHRS and CDR2 YFSETQ. This CDR3 has 15 residues. V shed 2 bases, J shed 3 bases, and the junction held 3 bases outside the gene matches. The CDR3 DNA sequence: TGCGCCAGCAGCTTCCCGACTAGCGGCTACAATGAGCAGTTCTTC. It encodes CASSFPTSGYNEQFF.

Many counts were recorded for this clonotype. The chain employs TRBV7-8 and TRBJ2-1; 9 bases match TRBD2. The CDR3 extends over 16 amino acids. V was clipped by 5 bases and J by 4 bases; unmatched bases: 9. Germline V CDR1 and CDR2: SGHVS, FQNEAQ. The CDR3, as DNA: TGTGCCAGCAGCCCCAGACTAGCGGTAGATTACAATGAGCAGTTCTTC. As protein: CASSPRLAVDYNEQFF. Variable domain in full (rest from reference TRBV7-8 and TRBJ2-1): GAGVSQSPRYKVAKRGQDVALRCDPISGHVSLFWYQQALGQGPEFLTYFQNEAQLDKSGLPSDRFFAERPEGSVSTLKIQRTQQEDSAVYLCASSPRLAVDYNEQFFGPGTRLTVL.

This clonotype was counted only a few times. The rearrangement uses TRBV4-2 and TRBJ2-3; 8 bases line up with TRBD1. The germline V gene encodes CDR1 LGHNA and CDR2 YNFKEQ. After removal of 3 bases from V and 4 bases from J, the junction contained 6 bases not matched to a gene. The CDR3 spans 15 residues. CDR3 nucleotides: TGTGCCAGCAGCCAGCCAGGACAGGGATCAGATACGCAGTATTTT. Translating it yields CASSQPGQGSDTQYF.

This clonotype was picked up a small number of times. This chain uses TRBV7-9 with TRBJ1-2, with D maybe TRBD1 (6 bases). The CDR3 runs to 18 residues. Germline V gene data show CDR1 as SEHNR and CDR2 as FQNEAQ (reference sequence). V was trimmed by 5 bases and J by 1 base, leaving 23 bases between them. In DNA, the CDR3 is TGTGCCAGCAGCGGGTCCCCAGGGGCCCATCCTGATAACTATGGCTACACCTTC. It is translated as CASSGSPGAHPDNYGYTF.

This clonotype has only a few counts. The genes are TRBV27 and TRBJ1-4; weak D call: TRBD1 (5 bases). Germline CDR1 reads MNHEY; CDR2 reads SMNVEV (reference sequence). This CDR3 contains 15 residues. The V gene lost 2 bases and the J gene lost 2 bases, with 9 bases spanning the gap. The CDR3 loop is CASSLGALTNEKLFF. The CDR3 DNA follows: TGTGCCAGCAGTTTAGGGGCTTTGACTAATGAAAAACTGTTTTTT.

CDR3 sequence reads: CAWTHSGLNTEAFF. In DNA, the CDR3 is TGTGCCTGGACCCACAGCGGATTGAACACTGAAGCTTTCTTT. The chain links TRBV30 to TRBJ1-1; D ambiguous. The CDR3 consists of 14 residues. V was cut by 4 bases and J by 0 bases, with 12 bases left in between. Germline V gene data show CDR1 as GTSNPN and CDR2 as SVGIG (reference sequence).

In its sample, this clonotype ranks as medium-sized. The chain has TRBV5-1 and TRBJ2-1, with D perhaps assigned TRBD1 or TRBD2 (5 bases each). V was cut by 4 bases and J by 6 bases, with 20 bases left in between. Per the germline V gene, CDR1 is SGHRS and CDR2 is YFSETQ. The CDR3 has 16 amino acids. The CDR3 nucleotides are TGCGCCAGCAGCCTACCTCTAACGGGACGGGCCAATGAGCAGTTCTTC. As protein: CASSLPLTGRANEQFF.

The rearrangement links TRBV29-1 to TRBJ2-4; 9 bases map to TRBD1. The V segment lost 7 bases and the J segment 6 bases; nucleotides outside the gene matches: 10. CDR3 length: 14 residues. Per germline, CDR1 SQVTM and CDR2 ANQGSEA. The chain's CDR3 is CSAGQGTNSNIQYF. The CDR3 region has the DNA TGCAGCGCAGGACAGGGGACAAACTCAAACATTCAGTACTTC.